This T cell receptor (beta chain) originates from a study of T cells after yellow fever vaccination (dated by TCRdb to the late 2010s). Regarding the study in general: The SMART-Seq v4 Ultra Low Input RNA kit was used to prepare libraries from fractions with low cell numbers. Bulk TCR alpha and beta repertoires were sequenced longitudinally to track T-cell clones before and after primary and booster YFV17D yellow fever vaccination. Two healthy male donors made up the cohort, one aged 18 to 30 years and the other aged 30 to 39 years. Blood was collected at multiple timepoints before and after primary and secondary immunization, and bulk PBMC replicates and cell subsets were isolated.

Summary of the overall study and its limitations: A small share of clonotypes was detected in both CD4 and CD8 compartments, with the overlap likely arising from convergent recombination. Only a couple of donors were included in the study, so the extent to which the findings can be generalized is limited. Most clones expanded after primary vaccination (about 95% of CD4 and about 85% of CD8) were re-detected after the booster, suggesting that broad memory maintenance occurred. FACS-sorted repertoires could contain abundant contaminating clonotypes from the bulk population, so computational filtering was required. The secondary T-cell response was found to be weaker but faster than the primary response, with a peak reached on day 5 rather than on day 15.

V is shortened by 0 bases, J by 0 bases, and the region joining them spans 15 bases. Reading the germline V gene gives CDR1 SQVTM and CDR2 ANQGSEA. From the cysteine up to the phenylalanine, the CDR3 has a length of 17 residues. Only CDR3 DNA remains: 51 bases, in frame from the first base. The instrument was an Illumina NovaSeq 6000. TCR cDNA was synthesized by 5'RACE template switching, which introduced a universal primer site and unique molecular identifiers. Priming of cDNA synthesis was performed from both the TCR alpha and TCR beta constant segments. Library amplification involved two PCR steps, and the second step added sample barcodes and sequencing adapters. Libraries were sequenced on Illumina HiSeq 2500 (2x100 bp) or NovaSeq (2x150 bp). As for the original processing: Reads were demultiplexed and collapsed into UMI consensus sequences with MIGEC, and V(D)J alignment was performed with MiXCR. Using edgeR on replicate PBMC samples, clonotypes were called vaccine-responding if FDR was below 0.01 and the log2 fold change was above 5 up to day 15. Each bulk clonotype received a CD4 or CD8 identity based on whether the sequenced CD4 or CD8 repertoire contained that clonotype at higher abundance. In-frame beta chains were kept once TCRdb had trimmed the public reads at Q25 with fastp and called clones with MiXCR. Duplicate CDR3 protein sequences are folded into a single record with the most common DNA and genes. TCRdb's processing, not the study's, gives the V and J calls here. Counted in this sample were about 320,000 distinct CDR3 sequences; roughly a tenth of them appeared once. The top ten hold less than 3.5% of the sample.

This clonotype showed up just a few times. Which antigen it targets is not known. Base qualities were left out, and no much larger clone turns up one base away. The treatment or condition label for this specimen denotes: live attenuated yellow fever vaccine strain. A standard Ficoll-Paque protocol was used to isolate PBMCs from peripheral blood. Dynabeads CD4 and CD8 positive selection kits were used to isolate CD4 and CD8 T-cell fractions. TriZol was used to extract RNA from bulk PBMCs, from CD4 and CD8 fractions, and from dextramer-positive and dextramer-negative fractions. The chain was built from TRBV29-1 and TRBJ2-1; TRBD2 might be the D gene, on 6 matching bases. This material consisted of CD4+ T cells sorted from PBMCs, taken 45 days after the yellow fever booster vaccination. The sequence came from a man aged 18 to 30 who received the YFV17D yellow fever vaccine. The sequenced DNA: TGCAGCGTTGAAGATATGGGCGGGGCAAGCTCCTACAATGAGCAGTTCTTC. The encoded protein is CSVEDMGGASSYNEQFF.